This T cell receptor beta chain was identified in a study of blood T cell repertoires in COVID-19. The assay was immunoSEQ multiplex PCR, and TCRdb's table has in-frame clones only and misses some. This table holds roughly 220,000 clones, roughly 79% found once. Trimming took 8 bases from V and 13 from J, leaving 17 bases between them. CDR1 and CDR2 from the germline V gene are SGHVS and FQNEAQ. The CDR3 has 11 residues. The sequencing input was peripheral blood. This sequence originates from a woman older than 75 with COVID-19, enrolled during active disease. J is TRBJ1-1 and V is TRBV7-8; D remains unclear. CDR3 sequence reads: CASGPDQVGFF. Here the CDR3 DNA reads TGTGCCAGCGGCCCAGATCAGGTCGGTTTCTTT.